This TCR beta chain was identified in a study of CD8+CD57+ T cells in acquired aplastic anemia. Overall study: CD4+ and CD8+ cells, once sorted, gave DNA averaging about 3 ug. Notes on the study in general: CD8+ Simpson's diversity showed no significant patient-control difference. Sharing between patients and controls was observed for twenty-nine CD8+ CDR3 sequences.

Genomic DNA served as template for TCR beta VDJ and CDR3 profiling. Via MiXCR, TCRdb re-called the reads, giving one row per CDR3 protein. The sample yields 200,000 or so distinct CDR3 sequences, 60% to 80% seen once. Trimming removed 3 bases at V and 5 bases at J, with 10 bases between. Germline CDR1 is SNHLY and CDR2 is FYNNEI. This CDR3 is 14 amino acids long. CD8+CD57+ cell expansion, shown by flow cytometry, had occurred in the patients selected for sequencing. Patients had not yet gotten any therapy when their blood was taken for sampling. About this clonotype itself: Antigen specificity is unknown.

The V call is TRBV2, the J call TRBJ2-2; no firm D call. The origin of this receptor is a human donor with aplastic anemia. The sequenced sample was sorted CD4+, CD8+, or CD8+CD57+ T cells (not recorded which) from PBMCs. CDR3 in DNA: TGTGCCAGCAGTGATAGCCTAAATACCGGGGAGCTGTTTTTT. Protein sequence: CASSDSLNTGELFF.